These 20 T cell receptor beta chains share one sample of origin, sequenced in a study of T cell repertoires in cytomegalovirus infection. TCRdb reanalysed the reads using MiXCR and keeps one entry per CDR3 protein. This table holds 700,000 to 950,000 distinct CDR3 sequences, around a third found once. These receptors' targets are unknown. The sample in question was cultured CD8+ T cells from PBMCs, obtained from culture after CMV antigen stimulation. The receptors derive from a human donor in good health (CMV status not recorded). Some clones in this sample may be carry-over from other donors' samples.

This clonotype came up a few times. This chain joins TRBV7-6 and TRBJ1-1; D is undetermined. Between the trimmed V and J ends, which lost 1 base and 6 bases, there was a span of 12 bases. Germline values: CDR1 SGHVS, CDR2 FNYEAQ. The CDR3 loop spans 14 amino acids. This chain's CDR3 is CASSLGLGLAEAFF. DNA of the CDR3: TGTGCCAGCAGCTTAGGTCTAGGTCTGGCTGAAGCTTTCTTT.

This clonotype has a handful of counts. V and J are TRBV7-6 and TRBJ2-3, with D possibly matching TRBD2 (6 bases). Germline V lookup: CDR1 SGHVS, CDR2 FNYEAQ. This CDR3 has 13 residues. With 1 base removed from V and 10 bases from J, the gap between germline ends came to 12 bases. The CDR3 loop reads CASSLESTSPQYF. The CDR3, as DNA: TGTGCCAGCAGCTTAGAAAGTACTAGCCCGCAGTATTTT.

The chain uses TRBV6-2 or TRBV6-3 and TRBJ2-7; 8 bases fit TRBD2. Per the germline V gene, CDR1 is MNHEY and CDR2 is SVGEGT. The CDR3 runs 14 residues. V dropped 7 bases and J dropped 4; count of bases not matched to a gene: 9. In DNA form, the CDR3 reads TGTGCCAGCACCCTAAGTCGGGAGGGTTACGAGCAGTACGTC. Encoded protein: CASTLSREGYEQYV.

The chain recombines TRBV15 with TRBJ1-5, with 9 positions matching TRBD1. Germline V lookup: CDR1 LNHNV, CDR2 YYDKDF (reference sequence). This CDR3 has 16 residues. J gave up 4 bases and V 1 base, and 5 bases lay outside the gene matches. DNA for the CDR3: TGTGCCACCAGCAGAGCCGGGACAGGGTGGAATCAGCCCCAGCATTTT. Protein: CATSRAGTGWNQPQHF.

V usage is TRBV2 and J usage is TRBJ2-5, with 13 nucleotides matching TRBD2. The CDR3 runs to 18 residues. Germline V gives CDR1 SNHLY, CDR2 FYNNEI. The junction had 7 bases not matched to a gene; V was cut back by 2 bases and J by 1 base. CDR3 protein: CASSETTSGGYVQETQYF. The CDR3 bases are TGTGCCAGCAGTGAAACGACTAGCGGGGGGTACGTCCAAGAGACCCAGTACTTC.

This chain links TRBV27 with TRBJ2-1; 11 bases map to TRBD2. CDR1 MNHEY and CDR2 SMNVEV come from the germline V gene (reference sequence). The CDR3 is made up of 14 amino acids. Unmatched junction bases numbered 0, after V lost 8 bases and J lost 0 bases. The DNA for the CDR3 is TGTGCCAGCCTAGCGGGGGGCTCCTACAATGAGCAGTTCTTC. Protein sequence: CASLAGGSYNEQFF.

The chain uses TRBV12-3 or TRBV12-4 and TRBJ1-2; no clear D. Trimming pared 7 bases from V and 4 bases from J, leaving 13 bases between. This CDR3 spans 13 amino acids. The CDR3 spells CASTMLVSYGYTF. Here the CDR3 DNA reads TGTGCCAGCACAATGCTTGTATCCTATGGCTACACCTTC.

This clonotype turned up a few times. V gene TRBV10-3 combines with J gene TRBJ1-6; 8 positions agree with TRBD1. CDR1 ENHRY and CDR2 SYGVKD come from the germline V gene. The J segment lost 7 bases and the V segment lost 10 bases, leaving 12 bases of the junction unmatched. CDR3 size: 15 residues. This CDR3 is CATQNKTGVNSPLHF. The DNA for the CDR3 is TGTGCCACCCAAAACAAGACAGGGGTCAATTCACCCCTCCACTTT.

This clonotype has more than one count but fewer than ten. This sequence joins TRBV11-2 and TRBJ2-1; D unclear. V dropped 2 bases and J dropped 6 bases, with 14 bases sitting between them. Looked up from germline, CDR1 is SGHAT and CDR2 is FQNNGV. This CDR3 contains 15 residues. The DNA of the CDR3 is TGTGCCAGCAGCTTAAGTACGTTTTCAAGCAATGAGCAGTTCTTC. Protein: CASSLSTFSSNEQFF.

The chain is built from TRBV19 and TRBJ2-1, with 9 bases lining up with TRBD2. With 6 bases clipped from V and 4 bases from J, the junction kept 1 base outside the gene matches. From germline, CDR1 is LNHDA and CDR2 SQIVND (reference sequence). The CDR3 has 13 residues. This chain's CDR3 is CASRSGGYNEQFF. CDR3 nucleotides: TGTGCCAGTAGGAGCGGGGGGTACAATGAGCAGTTCTTC.

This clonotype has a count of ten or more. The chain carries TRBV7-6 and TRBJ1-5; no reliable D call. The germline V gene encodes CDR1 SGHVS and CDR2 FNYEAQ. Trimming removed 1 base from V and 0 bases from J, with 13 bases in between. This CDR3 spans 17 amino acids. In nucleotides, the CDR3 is TGTGCCAGCAGCTTAGGGTGGCCGGGAAATAGCAATCAGCCCCAGCATTTT. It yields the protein CASSLGWPGNSNQPQHF. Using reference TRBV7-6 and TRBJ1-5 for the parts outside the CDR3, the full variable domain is GAGVSQSPRYKVTKRGQDVALRCDPISGHVSLYWYRQALGQGPEFLTYFNYEAQQDKSGLPNDRFSAERPEGSISTLTIQRTEQRDSAMYRCASSLGWPGNSNQPQHFGDGTRLSIL.

Here the CDR3 reads CASNPLATGGHSPLHF. CDR3 coding DNA: TGTGCCAGCAATCCCCTCGCCACAGGGGGACATTCACCCCTCCACTTT. The V gene is TRBV2, the J gene TRBJ1-6, with 8 bases that match TRBD1. This CDR3 has 16 amino acids. Trimming removed 7 bases from V and 8 bases from J; junction bases left unmatched: 13. Germline V gives CDR1 SNHLY, CDR2 FYNNEI.

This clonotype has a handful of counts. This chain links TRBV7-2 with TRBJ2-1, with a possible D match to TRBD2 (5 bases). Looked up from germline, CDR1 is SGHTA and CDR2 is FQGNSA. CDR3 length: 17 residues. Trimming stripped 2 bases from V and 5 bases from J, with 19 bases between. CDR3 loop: CASSLNVRLLHDNEQFF. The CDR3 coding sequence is TGTGCCAGCAGCTTAAACGTTCGACTATTGCATGACAATGAGCAGTTCTTC.

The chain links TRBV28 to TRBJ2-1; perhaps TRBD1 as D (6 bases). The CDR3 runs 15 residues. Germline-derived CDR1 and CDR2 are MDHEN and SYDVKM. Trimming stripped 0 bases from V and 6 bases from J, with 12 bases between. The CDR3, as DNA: TGTGCCAGCAGTTTATGGACAGGTCCCAGCAATGAGCAGTTCTTC. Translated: CASSLWTGPSNEQFF.

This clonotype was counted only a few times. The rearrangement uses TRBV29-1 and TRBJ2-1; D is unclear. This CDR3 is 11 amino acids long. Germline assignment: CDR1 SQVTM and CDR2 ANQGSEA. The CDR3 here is CRAQKNNEQFF. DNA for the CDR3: TGCAGGGCACAGAAAAACAATGAGCAGTTCTTC.

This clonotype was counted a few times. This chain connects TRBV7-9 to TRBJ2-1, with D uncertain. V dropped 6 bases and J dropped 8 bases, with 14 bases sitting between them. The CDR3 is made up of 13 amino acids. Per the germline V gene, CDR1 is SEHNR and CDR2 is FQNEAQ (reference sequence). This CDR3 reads CASRPFVSYEQFF. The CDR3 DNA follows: TGTGCCAGCAGACCCTTTGTCAGCTATGAGCAGTTCTTC.

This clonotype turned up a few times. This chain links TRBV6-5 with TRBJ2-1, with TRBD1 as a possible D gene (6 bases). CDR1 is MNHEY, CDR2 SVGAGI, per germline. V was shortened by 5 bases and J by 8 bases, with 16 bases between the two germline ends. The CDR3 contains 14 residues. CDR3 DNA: TGTGCCAGCAGTGCCCTTAACAGGGTCGATGAGCAGTTCTTC. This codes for CASSALNRVDEQFF.

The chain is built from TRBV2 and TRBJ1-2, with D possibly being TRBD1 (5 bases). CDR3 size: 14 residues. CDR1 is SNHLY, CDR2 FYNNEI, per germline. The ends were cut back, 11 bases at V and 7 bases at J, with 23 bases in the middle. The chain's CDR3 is CAGLGDGPLSGYTF. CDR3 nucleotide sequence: TGTGCCGGACTGGGGGACGGACCTTTGTCTGGCTACACCTTC.

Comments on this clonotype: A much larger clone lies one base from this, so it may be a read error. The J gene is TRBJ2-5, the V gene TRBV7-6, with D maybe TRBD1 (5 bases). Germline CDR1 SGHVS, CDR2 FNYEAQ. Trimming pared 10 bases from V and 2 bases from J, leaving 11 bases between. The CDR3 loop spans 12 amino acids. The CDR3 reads CANRNQQETQYF. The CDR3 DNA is TGTGCCAACAGGAATCAACAAGAGACCCAGTACTTC. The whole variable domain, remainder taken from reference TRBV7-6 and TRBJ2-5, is GAGVSQSPRYKVTKRGQDVALRCDPISGHVSLYWYRQALGQGPEFLTYFNYEAQQDKSGLPNDRFSAERPEGSISTLTIQRTEQRDSAMYRCANRNQQETQYFGPGTRLLVL.

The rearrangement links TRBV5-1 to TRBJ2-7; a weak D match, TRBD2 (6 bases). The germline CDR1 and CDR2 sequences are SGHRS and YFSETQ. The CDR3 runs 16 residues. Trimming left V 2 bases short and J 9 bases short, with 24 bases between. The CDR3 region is CASSFWQEEGYGGQYF. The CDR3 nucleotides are TGCGCCAGCAGCTTTTGGCAGGAGGAGGGCTACGGGGGGCAGTACTTC.